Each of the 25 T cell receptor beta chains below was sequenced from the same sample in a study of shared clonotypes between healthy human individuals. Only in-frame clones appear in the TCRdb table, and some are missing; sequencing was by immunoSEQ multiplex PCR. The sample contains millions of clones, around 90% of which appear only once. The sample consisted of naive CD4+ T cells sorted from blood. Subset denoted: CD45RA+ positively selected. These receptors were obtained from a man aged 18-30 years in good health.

In nucleotides, the CDR3 is TGTGCCAGCTCACCGATAGCGGGAGCACGGGAGACCCAGTACTTC. Protein sequence: CASSPIAGARETQYF. The chain joins TRBV18 to TRBJ2-5, with 9 bases that match TRBD2. The V and J ends lost 3 bases and 5 bases, in that order; junction bases with no gene match: 7. The CDR3 spans 15 residues. In germline, CDR1 is KGHSH, CDR2 LQKENI.

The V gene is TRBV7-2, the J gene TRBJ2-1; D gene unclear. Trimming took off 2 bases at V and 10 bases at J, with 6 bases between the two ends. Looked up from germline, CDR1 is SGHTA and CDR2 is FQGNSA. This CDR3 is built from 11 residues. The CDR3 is CASSLTAEQFF. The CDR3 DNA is TGTGCCAGCAGCTTAACGGCAGAGCAGTTCTTC.

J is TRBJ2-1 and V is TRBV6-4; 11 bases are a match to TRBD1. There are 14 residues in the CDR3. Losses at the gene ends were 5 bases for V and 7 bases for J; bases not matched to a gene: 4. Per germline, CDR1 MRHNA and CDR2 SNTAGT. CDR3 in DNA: TGTGCCAGCAGTACGGACAGGGGGCGAAATGAGCAGTTCTTC. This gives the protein CASSTDRGRNEQFF.

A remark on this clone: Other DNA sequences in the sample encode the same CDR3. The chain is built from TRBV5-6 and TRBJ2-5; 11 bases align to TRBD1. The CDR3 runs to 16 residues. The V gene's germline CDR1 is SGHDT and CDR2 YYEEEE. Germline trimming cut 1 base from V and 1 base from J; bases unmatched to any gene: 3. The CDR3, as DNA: TGTGCCAGCAGCTTGCGGGACAGGGGGTCCCAAGAGACCCAGTACTTC. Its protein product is CASSLRDRGSQETQYF. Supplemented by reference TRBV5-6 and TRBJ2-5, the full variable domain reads DAGVTQSPTHLIKTRGQQVTLRCSPKSGHDTVSWYQQALGQGPQFIFQYYEEEERQRGNFPDRFSGHQFPNYSSELNVNALLLGDSALYLCASSLRDRGSQETQYFGPGTRLLVL.

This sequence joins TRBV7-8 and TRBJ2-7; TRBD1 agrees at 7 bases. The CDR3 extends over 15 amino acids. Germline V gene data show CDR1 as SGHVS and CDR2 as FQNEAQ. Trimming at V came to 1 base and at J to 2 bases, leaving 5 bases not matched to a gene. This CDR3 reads CASSLGQGTPYEQYF. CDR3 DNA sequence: TGTGCCAGCAGCTTAGGACAGGGTACCCCCTACGAGCAGTACTTC.

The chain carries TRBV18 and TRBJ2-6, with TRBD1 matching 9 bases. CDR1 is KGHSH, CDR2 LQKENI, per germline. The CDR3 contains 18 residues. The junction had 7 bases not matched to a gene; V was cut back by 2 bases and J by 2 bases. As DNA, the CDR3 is TGTGCCAGCTCACCAAGAACAGGGGGCGAAACTGGGGCCAACGTCCTGACTTTC. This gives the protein CASSPRTGGETGANVLTF.

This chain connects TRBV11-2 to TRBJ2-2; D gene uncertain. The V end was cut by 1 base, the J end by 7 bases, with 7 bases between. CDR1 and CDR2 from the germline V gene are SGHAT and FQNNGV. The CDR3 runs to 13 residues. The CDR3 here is CASSLGVGGELFF. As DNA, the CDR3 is TGTGCCAGCAGCTTAGGGGTCGGCGGGGAGCTGTTTTTT.

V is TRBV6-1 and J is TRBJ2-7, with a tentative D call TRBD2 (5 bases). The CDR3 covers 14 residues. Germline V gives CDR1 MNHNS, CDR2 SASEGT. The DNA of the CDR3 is TGTGCAGGAACGGCGAGCGGAGGCTCCTACGAGCAGTACTTC. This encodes CAGTASGGSYEQYF.

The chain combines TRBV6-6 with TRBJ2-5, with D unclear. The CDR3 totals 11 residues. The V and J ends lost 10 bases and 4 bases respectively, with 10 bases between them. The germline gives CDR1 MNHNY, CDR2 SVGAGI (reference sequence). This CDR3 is CATLRGETQYF. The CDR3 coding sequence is TGTGCCACTCTTCGAGGAGAGACCCAGTACTTC.

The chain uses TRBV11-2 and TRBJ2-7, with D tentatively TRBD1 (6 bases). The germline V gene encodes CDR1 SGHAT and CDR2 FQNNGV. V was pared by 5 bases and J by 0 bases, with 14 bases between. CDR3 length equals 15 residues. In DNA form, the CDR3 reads TGTGCCAGCAGCGCCCTGGGGACATCCTCCTACGAGCAGTACTTC. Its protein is CASSALGTSSYEQYF.

The CDR3 reads CASSQDRGQSPLHF. CDR3 sequence (DNA): TGTGCCAGCAGTCAGGACAGGGGGCAGTCACCCCTCCACTTT. The chain couples TRBV6-5 to TRBJ1-6; 11 bases are shared with TRBD1. Germline CDR1 is MNHEY and CDR2 is SVGAGI. This CDR3 is built from 14 residues. V lost 5 bases to trimming and J lost 10 bases; unmatched junction nucleotides: 4.

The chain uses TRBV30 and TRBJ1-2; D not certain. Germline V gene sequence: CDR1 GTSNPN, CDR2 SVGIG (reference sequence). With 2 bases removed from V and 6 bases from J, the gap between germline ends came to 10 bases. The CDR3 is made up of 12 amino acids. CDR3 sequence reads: CAWSIKEHGYTF. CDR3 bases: TGTGCCTGGAGTATTAAAGAGCATGGCTACACCTTC.

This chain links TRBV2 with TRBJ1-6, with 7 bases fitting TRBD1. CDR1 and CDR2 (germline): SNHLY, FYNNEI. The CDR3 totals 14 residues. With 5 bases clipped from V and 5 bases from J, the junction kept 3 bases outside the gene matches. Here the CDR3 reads CASSSGTDNSPLHF. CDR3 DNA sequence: TGTGCCAGCAGTTCCGGGACAGATAATTCACCCCTCCACTTT.

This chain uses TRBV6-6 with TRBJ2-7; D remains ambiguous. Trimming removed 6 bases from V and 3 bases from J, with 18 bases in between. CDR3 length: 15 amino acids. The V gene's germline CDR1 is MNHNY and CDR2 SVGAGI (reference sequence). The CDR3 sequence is CASRAPDSANYEQYF. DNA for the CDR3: TGTGCCAGCAGAGCCCCAGATTCGGCAAACTACGAGCAGTACTTC.

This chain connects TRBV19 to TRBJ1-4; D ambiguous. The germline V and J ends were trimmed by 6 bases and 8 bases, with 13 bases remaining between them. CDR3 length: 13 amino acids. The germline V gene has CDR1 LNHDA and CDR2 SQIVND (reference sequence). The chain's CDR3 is CASSPGGNEKLFF. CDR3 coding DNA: TGTGCCAGTAGCCCAGGAGGAAACGAAAAACTGTTTTTT.

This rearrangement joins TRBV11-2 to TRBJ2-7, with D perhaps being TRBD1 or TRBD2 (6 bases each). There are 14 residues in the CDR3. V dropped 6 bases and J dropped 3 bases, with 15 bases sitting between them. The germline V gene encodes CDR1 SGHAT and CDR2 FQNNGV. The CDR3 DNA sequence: TGTGCCAGCAGGCTAGGGGGGAAGAGCTACGAGCAGTACTTC. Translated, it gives CASRLGGKSYEQYF.

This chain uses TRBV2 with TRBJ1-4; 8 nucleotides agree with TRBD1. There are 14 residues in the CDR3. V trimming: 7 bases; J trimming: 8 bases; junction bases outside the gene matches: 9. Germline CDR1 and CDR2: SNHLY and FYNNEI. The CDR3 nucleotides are TGTGCCAGCACTGACAGGGGCCGAAGCGAAAAACTGTTTTTT. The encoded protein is CASTDRGRSEKLFF. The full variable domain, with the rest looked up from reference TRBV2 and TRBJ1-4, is EPEVTQTPSHQVTQMGQEVILRCVPISNHLYFYWYRQILGQKVEFLVSFYNNEISEKSEIFDDQFSVERPDGSNFTLKIRSTKLEDSAMYFCASTDRGRSEKLFFGSGTQLSVL.

CDR3 sequence reads: CASSFGSVPSSYNSPLHF. CDR3 DNA sequence: TGTGCCAGCAGCTTTGGTTCCGTTCCTAGCTCCTATAATTCACCCCTCCACTTT. The rearrangement uses TRBV7-9 and TRBJ1-6; D is unresolved. Germline values: CDR1 SEHNR, CDR2 FQNEAQ (reference sequence). V dropped 3 bases and J dropped 0 bases, with 15 bases sitting between them. The CDR3 covers 18 residues.

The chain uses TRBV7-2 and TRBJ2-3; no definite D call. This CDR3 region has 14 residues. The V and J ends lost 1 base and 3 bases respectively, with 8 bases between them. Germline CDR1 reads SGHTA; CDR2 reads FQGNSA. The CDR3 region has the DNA TGTGCCAGCAGCTTAGTTGGTTGGACAGATACGCAGTATTTT. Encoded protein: CASSLVGWTDTQYF. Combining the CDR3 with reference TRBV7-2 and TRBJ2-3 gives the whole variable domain GAGVSQSPSNKVTEKGKDVELRCDPISGHTALYWYRQSLGQGLEFLIYFQGNSAPDKSGLPSDRFSAERTGGSVSTLTIQRTQQEDSAVYLCASSLVGWTDTQYFGPGTRLTVL.

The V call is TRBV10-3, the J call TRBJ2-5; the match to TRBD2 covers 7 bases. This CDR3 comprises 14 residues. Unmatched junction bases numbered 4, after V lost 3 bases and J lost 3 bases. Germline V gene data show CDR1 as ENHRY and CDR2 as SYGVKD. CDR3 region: CAISEGGREETQYF. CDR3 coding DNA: TGTGCCATCAGTGAAGGCGGGAGAGAAGAGACCCAGTACTTC.

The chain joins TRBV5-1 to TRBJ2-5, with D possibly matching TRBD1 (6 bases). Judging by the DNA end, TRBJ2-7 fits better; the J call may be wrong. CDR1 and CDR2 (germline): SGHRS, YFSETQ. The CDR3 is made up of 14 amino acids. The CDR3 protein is CASSQGTGLYEQYF. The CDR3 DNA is TGCGCCAGCAGCCAAGGTACAGGGCTCTACGAGCAGTACTTC.

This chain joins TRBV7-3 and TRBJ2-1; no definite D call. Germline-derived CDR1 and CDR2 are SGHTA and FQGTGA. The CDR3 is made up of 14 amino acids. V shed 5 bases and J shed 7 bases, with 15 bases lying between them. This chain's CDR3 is CASSLSWATNEQFF. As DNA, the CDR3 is TGTGCCAGCAGCCTCTCTTGGGCGACTAATGAGCAGTTCTTC. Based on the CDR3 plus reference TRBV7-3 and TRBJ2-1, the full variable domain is GAGVSQTPSNKVTEKGKYVELRCDPISGHTALYWYRQSLGQGPEFLIYFQGTGAADDSGLPNDRFFAVRPEGSVSTLKIQRTERGDSAVYLCASSLSWATNEQFFGPGTRLTVL.

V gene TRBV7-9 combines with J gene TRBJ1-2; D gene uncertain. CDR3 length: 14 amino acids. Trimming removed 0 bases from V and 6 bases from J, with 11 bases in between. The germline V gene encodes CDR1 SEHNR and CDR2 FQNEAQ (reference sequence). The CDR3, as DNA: TGTGCCAGCAGCTTAGCGCTGGCAGTAGATGGCTACACCTTC. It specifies CASSLALAVDGYTF.

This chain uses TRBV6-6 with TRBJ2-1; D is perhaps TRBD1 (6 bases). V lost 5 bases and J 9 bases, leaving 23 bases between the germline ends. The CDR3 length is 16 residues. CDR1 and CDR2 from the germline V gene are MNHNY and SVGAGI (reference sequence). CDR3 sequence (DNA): TGTGCCAGCAGTCTACGAAACAGGGTTCTCGAAAGTGAGCAGTTCTTC. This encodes CASSLRNRVLESEQFF.

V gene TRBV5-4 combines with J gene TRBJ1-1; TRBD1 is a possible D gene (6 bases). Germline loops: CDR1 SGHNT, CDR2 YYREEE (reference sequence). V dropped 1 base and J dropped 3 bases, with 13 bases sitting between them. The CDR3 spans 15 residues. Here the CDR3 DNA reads TGTGCCAGCAGCTTGAGGGGGACAACATACACTGAAGCTTTCTTT. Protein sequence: CASSLRGTTYTEAFF. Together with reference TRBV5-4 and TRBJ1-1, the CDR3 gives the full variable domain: ETGVTQSPTHLIKTRGQQVTLRCSSQSGHNTVSWYQQALGQGPQFIFQYYREEENGRGNFPPRFSGLQFPNYSSELNVNALELDDSALYLCASSLRGTTYTEAFFGQGTRLTVV.